These 29 T cell receptor beta chains were all obtained from the same sample, sequenced in a study of T-cell memory formation after mild COVID-19. TCRdb recomputed calls from the 5' RACE reads with MiXCR, one row per CDR3 protein. The table has just over 300,000 distinct CDR3 sequences, just under 20% seen once. The source material was PBMCs or a T cell subset sorted from them (not recorded which). These receptors all stem from a man between 18 and 29 years old who had mild COVID-19 (a few samples of this study predate the infection). Cell type and time point are not known.

The chain employs TRBV12-3 or TRBV12-4 and TRBJ1-5, with D tentatively TRBD1 (5 bases). This CDR3 is built from 14 residues. Trimming removed 7 bases from V and 5 bases from J, with 15 bases in between. The CDR3 loop is CASTPGTPHQPQHF. The CDR3 bases are TGTGCCAGCACTCCCGGGACTCCCCATCAGCCCCAGCATTTT.

The chain uses TRBV4-1 and TRBJ1-1; no clear D. With 4 bases removed from V and 7 bases from J, the gap between germline ends came to 10 bases. Germline V gene lookup returns CDR1 MGHRA and CDR2 YSYEKL. The CDR3 consists of 12 residues. The CDR3 protein is CASSRTNYEAFF. In DNA form, the CDR3 reads TGCGCCAGCAGCCGAACTAATTATGAAGCTTTCTTT.

This clonotype was counted at least ten times. The CDR3 reads CASSFLAGGPEFF. The CDR3 DNA reads as TGTGCCAGCAGCTTTCTTGCGGGGGGGCCGGAGTTCTTC. The chain uses TRBV5-5 and TRBJ2-1, with 9 bases aligning to TRBD2. Trimming cost V 2 bases and J 14 bases; bases outside gene matches: 8. The CDR3 covers 13 residues. CDR1 and CDR2 (germline): SGHKS, YYEKEE (reference sequence).

The gene calls are TRBV15 and TRBJ1-2; 8 bases are shared with TRBD1. This CDR3 is 12 amino acids long. V dropped 10 bases and J dropped 7; count of bases not matched to a gene: 8. Germline V gene data show CDR1 as LNHNV and CDR2 as YYDKDF (reference sequence). CDR3 DNA sequence: TGTGCCATCCCAAAGACAGGGGTTGGCTACACCTTC. As protein: CAIPKTGVGYTF.

This clonotype has at least ten counts. The chain joins TRBV5-5 to TRBJ2-1; 7 bases are a match to TRBD2. Germline loops: CDR1 SGHKS, CDR2 YYEKEE (reference sequence). CDR3 length: 14 residues. V trimming: 4 bases; J trimming: 9 bases; junction bases outside the gene matches: 10. The CDR3 nucleotides are TGTGCCAGCAGCCGGGGGGTGCAGACTAGTGAGCAGTTCTTC. Its protein product is CASSRGVQTSEQFF.

This clonotype was found a few times. J is TRBJ1-6 and V is TRBV5-1, with D tentatively TRBD1 (5 bases). Trimming shortened V by 0 bases and J by 10 bases, and 11 bases separated the two germline ends. The CDR3 has 14 residues. Germline lookup yields CDR1 SGHRS and CDR2 YFSETQ. Here the CDR3 DNA reads TGCGCCAGCAGCTTGGCAGGGTTTGGATCACCCCTCCACTTT. Encoded protein: CASSLAGFGSPLHF.

The table lists this clonotype with a few counts. The chain combines TRBV11-2 with TRBJ2-3, with 9 bases matching TRBD2. From germline, CDR1 is SGHAT and CDR2 FQNNGV. V was clipped by 3 bases and J by 3 bases; unmatched bases: 7. This CDR3 is 16 amino acids long. The CDR3 coding sequence is TGTGCCAGCAGCTTCGCGGGAGGGGGATTGACAGATACGCAGTATTTT. Translating it yields CASSFAGGGLTDTQYF.

This clonotype turned up a few times. CDR3 sequence reads: CSVDTGGGQPQHF. DNA of the CDR3: TGCAGCGTGGATACAGGGGGGGGTCAGCCCCAGCATTTT. J is TRBJ1-5 and V is TRBV29-1; 8 bases line up with TRBD1. V shed 6 bases, J shed 6 bases, and the junction held 7 bases outside the gene matches. Germline-derived CDR1 and CDR2 are SQVTM and ANQGSEA. This CDR3 contains 13 residues.

In its sample, this clonotype was seen a few times. This chain connects TRBV12-3 or TRBV12-4 to TRBJ2-1, with D perhaps matching TRBD1 (5 bases). V lost 4 bases and J 8 bases, leaving 12 bases between the germline ends. The CDR3 spans 13 residues. CDR3 residues: CASSSQGPYEQFF. The CDR3 nucleotides are TGTGCCAGCAGTTCTCAGGGTCCCTATGAGCAGTTCTTC.

This clonotype was seen more than once but under ten times. CDR3 region: CASSWEGANYGYTF. Here the CDR3 DNA reads TGTGCCAGCAGTTGGGAAGGAGCGAACTATGGCTACACCTTC. The rearrangement joins TRBV28 to TRBJ1-2; the D is unclear. The CDR3 covers 14 residues. Trimming stripped 4 bases from V and 2 bases from J, with 11 bases between. CDR1 is MDHEN, CDR2 SYDVKM, per germline.

This clonotype was picked up many times. The chain recombines TRBV4-1 with TRBJ2-7; D remains ambiguous. Between the trimmed V and J ends, which lost 5 bases and 4 bases, there was a span of 9 bases. CDR3 length: 12 amino acids. CDR1 is MGHRA and CDR2 is YSYEKL in the germline V gene. The CDR3 DNA reads TGCGCCAGCAGCAAAACAGAATACGAGCAGTACTTC. This translates into CASSKTEYEQYF.

The chain couples TRBV7-8 to TRBJ2-7; no reliable D call. V was pared by 2 bases and J by 2 bases, with 7 bases between. CDR1 SGHVS and CDR2 FQNEAQ come from the germline V gene. The CDR3 contains 13 residues. The DNA for the CDR3 is TGTGCCAGCAGCTTATCTGCCACCTACGAGCAGTACGTC. This gives the protein CASSLSATYEQYV.

The sample holds many counts of this clonotype. The V gene is TRBV5-1, the J gene TRBJ2-3; no clear D gene. The CDR3 consists of 14 residues. Germline V CDR1 and CDR2: SGHRS, YFSETQ. Trimming cost V 1 base and J 2 bases, with 8 bases left between them. CDR3 in amino acids: CASSLRPSTDTQYF. The CDR3 nucleotides are TGCGCCAGCAGCTTGCGTCCATCCACAGATACGCAGTATTTT.

The table lists this clonotype with a few counts. This chain connects TRBV28 to TRBJ1-5; D is ambiguous. In germline, CDR1 is MDHEN, CDR2 SYDVKM. Trimming left V 2 bases short and J 5 bases short, with 10 bases between. This CDR3 region has 14 residues. CDR3 residues: CASSLEQPHQPQHF. The CDR3 DNA sequence: TGTGCCAGCAGTTTAGAGCAGCCCCATCAGCCCCAGCATTTT.

This clonotype was counted only a few times. The chain links TRBV9 to TRBJ2-1; a weak D match, TRBD2 (7 bases). CDR3 length: 16 amino acids. The germline V and J ends were trimmed by 5 bases and 9 bases, with 24 bases remaining between them. The germline V gene encodes CDR1 SGDLS and CDR2 YYNGEE. For the CDR3, the DNA is TGTGCCAGCAGGAAGGGGGAGGGGCGCGATTCAGGTGAGCAGTTCTTC. Translation gives CASRKGEGRDSGEQFF.

This clonotype turned up a few times. The chain combines TRBV7-3 with TRBJ1-1; D is undetermined. Between the trimmed V and J ends, which lost 2 bases and 13 bases, there was a span of 14 bases. Germline loops: CDR1 SGHTA, CDR2 FQGTGA. The CDR3 consists of 12 residues. The CDR3 DNA is TGTGCCAGCAGCTTAGATAATGCCGGGGTTTTCTTT. Its protein is CASSLDNAGVFF.

The chain is built from TRBV9 and TRBJ2-3; 8 nucleotides agree with TRBD2. The V and J ends lost 4 bases and 2 bases, in that order; junction bases with no gene match: 9. Germline loops: CDR1 SGDLS, CDR2 YYNGEE. The CDR3 extends over 16 amino acids. CDR3: CASSSSGTRTTDTQYF. The CDR3 DNA reads as TGTGCCAGCAGCTCGTCCGGGACTAGGACCACAGATACGCAGTATTTT. Combining the CDR3 with reference TRBV9 and TRBJ2-3 gives the whole variable domain DSGVTQTPKHLITATGQRVTLRCSPRSGDLSVYWYQQSLDQGLQFLIQYYNGEERAKGNILERFSAQQFPDLHSELNLSSLELGDSALYFCASSSSGTRTTDTQYFGPGTRLTVL.

This clonotype was observed a few times. V gene TRBV10-3 combines with J gene TRBJ2-3; D might be TRBD2 (7 bases). The CDR3 loop spans 16 amino acids. With 2 bases removed from V and 2 bases from J, the gap between germline ends came to 14 bases. CDR1 and CDR2 (germline): ENHRY, SYGVKD. The CDR3 coding sequence is TGTGCCATCAGTGAGCCCGGGGGGCGCGTCACAGATACGCAGTATTTT. As protein: CAISEPGGRVTDTQYF.

CDR3 sequence (DNA): TGTGCCAGCAGCGTAGTGGGGACAGGGACCAACAATGAGCAGTTCTTC. The encoded protein is CASSVVGTGTNNEQFF. This chain connects TRBV9 to TRBJ2-1; 9 nucleotides align to TRBD1. CDR1 and CDR2 (germline): SGDLS, YYNGEE. The CDR3 totals 16 residues. The junction had 6 bases not matched to a gene; V was cut back by 0 bases and J by 5 bases.

J is TRBJ1-6 and V is TRBV4-3; D is possibly TRBD1 (5 bases). V dropped 5 bases and J dropped 7 bases, with 15 bases sitting between them. The CDR3 is 15 residues long. Germline V gene sequence: CDR1 LGHNA, CDR2 YSLEER. The CDR3 is CASSGGTSINSPLHF. The CDR3 DNA reads as TGCGCCAGCAGCGGCGGGACTTCTATCAATTCACCCCTCCACTTT.

This chain uses TRBV4-1 with TRBJ2-3; TRBD1 aligns across 11 bases. This CDR3 comprises 18 residues. Trimming at V came to 4 bases and at J to 5 bases, leaving 14 bases not matched to a gene. The V gene's germline CDR1 is MGHRA and CDR2 YSYEKL. DNA for the CDR3: TGCGCCAGCAGCCTCACCCTGGTACCGGGACAGGGGGTAGATACGCAGTATTTT. Amino acids: CASSLTLVPGQGVDTQYF.

V is TRBV5-6 and J is TRBJ2-1; a possible D gene is TRBD2 (5 bases). CDR1 and CDR2 (germline): SGHDT, YYEEEE. This CDR3 is 16 amino acids long. The V gene lost 4 bases and the J gene lost 5 bases, with 19 bases spanning the gap. CDR3 region: CASSPDRDFLDNEQFF. In DNA form, the CDR3 reads TGTGCCAGCAGCCCCGACCGGGATTTCCTGGACAATGAGCAGTTCTTC. Complete variable domain (other parts from reference TRBV5-6 and TRBJ2-1): DAGVTQSPTHLIKTRGQQVTLRCSPKSGHDTVSWYQQALGQGPQFIFQYYEEEERQRGNFPDRFSGHQFPNYSSELNVNALLLGDSALYLCASSPDRDFLDNEQFFGPGTRLTVL.

A few counts support this clonotype. V is TRBV10-3 and J is TRBJ2-1; 7 bases map to TRBD1. The ends lost 10 bases at V and 8 bases at J; junction bases unmatched: 5. Germline V lookup: CDR1 ENHRY, CDR2 SYGVKD. The CDR3 covers 11 residues. CDR3 DNA: TGTGCCAGTTTACAGGGGTATGAGCAGTTCTTC. Translated, it gives CASLQGYEQFF.

This clonotype was observed a handful of times. The chain combines TRBV5-1 with TRBJ1-2; D may be TRBD1 (5 bases). V lost 0 bases, J lost 3 bases, and 9 bases lay in between. This CDR3 is 14 amino acids long. Germline V gene sequence: CDR1 SGHRS, CDR2 YFSETQ. DNA for the CDR3: TGCGCCAGCAGCTTGGATCGCAGGGACTATGGCTACACCTTC. Its translation: CASSLDRRDYGYTF.

There are a few counts of this clonotype. The rearrangement joins TRBV9 to TRBJ1-1, with D hard to call. CDR1 and CDR2 (germline): SGDLS, YYNGEE. The CDR3 extends over 13 amino acids. V dropped 5 bases and J dropped 4 bases, with 12 bases sitting between them. DNA of the CDR3: TGTGCCAGCAGTTTGAGGGAGAGCACTGAAGCTTTCTTT. Translation gives CASSLRESTEAFF.

The V gene is TRBV29-1, the J gene TRBJ1-2; D gene ambiguous. Trimming removed 4 bases at V and 1 base at J, with 13 bases between. Germline V lookup: CDR1 SQVTM, CDR2 ANQGSEA. The CDR3 sequence is 14 residues long. CDR3 amino acids: CSVGHSWGNYGYTF. CDR3 bases: TGCAGCGTTGGGCACAGCTGGGGTAACTATGGCTACACCTTC.

Turning to this clonotype: At one boundary the junction diverges from the germline segment, which might be a read error. J is TRBJ2-3 and V is TRBV6-2 or TRBV6-3, with 8 bases matching TRBD2. CDR1 is MNHEY and CDR2 is SVGEGT in the germline V gene. The CDR3 runs 16 residues. The CDR3 reads CASSHSREGGTDTQYF. The CDR3 DNA reads as TGTGCCAGCAGTCACTCCCGGGAGGGAGGCACAGATACGCAGTATTTT.

CDR3 nucleotides: TGTGCCAGCAGTTTACAGGAGGATGGCTACACCTTC. It codes for CASSLQEDGYTF. The chain joins TRBV28 to TRBJ1-2; D unresolved. CDR3 length equals 12 residues. CDR1 and CDR2 (germline): MDHEN, SYDVKM. Trimming took 2 bases from V and 6 from J, leaving 7 bases between them.

CDR3 DNA: TGTGCCAGCAGCTTGAGTGGGGCCGAGCAGTACGTC. This gives the protein CASSLSGAEQYV. V gene TRBV5-4 combines with J gene TRBJ2-7; D perhaps matches TRBD1 (5 bases). The germline V and J ends were trimmed by 1 base and 6 bases, with 8 bases remaining between them. Germline CDR1 is SGHNT and CDR2 is YYREEE (reference sequence). This CDR3 spans 12 amino acids.